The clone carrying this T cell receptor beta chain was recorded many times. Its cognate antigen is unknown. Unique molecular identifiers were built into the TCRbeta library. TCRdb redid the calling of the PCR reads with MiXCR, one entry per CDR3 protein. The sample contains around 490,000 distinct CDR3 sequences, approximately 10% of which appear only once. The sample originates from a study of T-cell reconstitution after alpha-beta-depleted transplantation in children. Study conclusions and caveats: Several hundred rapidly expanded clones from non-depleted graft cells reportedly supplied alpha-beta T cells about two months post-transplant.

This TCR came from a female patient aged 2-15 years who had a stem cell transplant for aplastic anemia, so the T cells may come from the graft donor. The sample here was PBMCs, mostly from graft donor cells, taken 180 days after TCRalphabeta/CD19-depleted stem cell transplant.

CDR3 sequence: CAIKGSGSSYNEQFF. DNA of the CDR3: TGTGCCATCAAAGGTAGCGGGAGCTCCTACAATGAGCAGTTCTTC. This rearrangement joins TRBV10-3 to TRBJ2-1, with 9 bases that match TRBD2. CDR3 size: 15 residues. CDR1 ENHRY and CDR2 SYGVKD come from the germline V gene. The V and J ends lost 7 bases and 0 bases, in that order; junction bases with no gene match: 4.